Presented here are 4 T cell receptor beta chains from one specimen sequenced in a study of early T cells in non-severe SARS-CoV-2 infection. TCRdb independently ran MiXCR on the 5' RACE reads; one entry per CDR3 protein. Of roughly 40,000 distinct CDR3 sequences in the sample, around 6.8% were seen once. Sequencing input: whole blood. The receptors stem from an adult who was a healthcare worker with PCR-confirmed SARS-CoV-2 infection or an uninfected control (not recorded which).

The chain combines TRBV7-3 with TRBJ2-2; 8 bases agree with TRBD2. The CDR3 runs to 18 residues. Germline-derived CDR1 and CDR2 are SGHTA and FQGTGA. Trimming at V came to 8 bases and at J to 5 bases, leaving 19 bases not matched to a gene. The CDR3 sequence: CASGSAASGPRGTGELFF. The CDR3 bases are TGTGCCAGCGGCTCTGCGGCTAGCGGGCCTCGAGGGACCGGGGAGCTGTTTTTT.

This sequence joins TRBV2 and TRBJ1-5; D unclear. Germline V lookup: CDR1 SNHLY, CDR2 FYNNEI. CDR3 length: 15 residues. Trimming shortened V by 0 bases and J by 13 bases, and 19 bases separated the two germline ends. The CDR3 loop is CASSEASLGSRPQHF. CDR3 nucleotides: TGTGCCAGCAGTGAAGCGTCACTTGGATCTCGGCCTCAGCATTTT. Together with reference TRBV2 and TRBJ1-5, the CDR3 gives the full variable domain: EPEVTQTPSHQVTQMGQEVILRCVPISNHLYFYWYRQILGQKVEFLVSFYNNEISEKSEIFDDQFSVERPDGSNFTLKIRSTKLEDSAMYFCASSEASLGSRPQHFGDGTRLSIL.

The chain has TRBV5-6 and TRBJ2-7; TRBD1 aligns across 10 bases. Germline V lookup: CDR1 SGHDT, CDR2 YYEEEE. The CDR3 runs 13 residues. With V trimmed by 6 bases and J by 5 bases, 5 bases remained unmatched. DNA for the CDR3: TGTGCCAGCATGGGGGGGACAGGGGACGAGCAGTACTTC. Translated: CASMGGTGDEQYF.

CDR3 coding DNA: TGTGCCAGCAGCCACAGGGGGCGTAGGGAGCCCCAGCATTTT. It encodes CASSHRGRREPQHF. V is TRBV12-3 or TRBV12-4 and J is TRBJ1-5, with 9 bases identical to TRBD1. Trimming took 6 bases from V and 8 from J; bases not matched to a gene: 8. This CDR3 region has 14 residues.